This paragraph reports one T cell receptor (beta chain). This clone's antigen is unknown. Base qualities are not provided; no much larger clone lies one nucleotide away. Compared with germline, V lacks 0 bases and J lacks 6 bases; bases without a gene match: 12. The CDR3, cysteine through phenylalanine, is 17 amino acids long. The read is trimmed to its CDR3 DNA, 51 bases read in frame from base 1. From the germline V gene, CDR1 is SGHRS and CDR2 is YFSETQ. Libraries were prepared through the immunoSEQ multiplex PCR assay. DNA from the cultured, isolated CD4+ T cells was subjected to TCR beta CDR3 sequencing. As for the authors' bioinformatics: Non-productive TCR sequences were removed and reads were trimmed to the CDR3 region, keeping CDR3s of at least 7 amino acids. The MANAFEST web app was used to pick out antigen-specific clonotypes by comparing their expansion in peptide wells with that in reference cultures. For clones to be considered positive, expansion at FDR<0.05 versus reference and all other wells, an odds ratio above 5, and a frequency above 0.1% in two replicate wells were required. A clonotype was called cross-reactive if it was significantly expanded both in SARS-CoV-2 spike wells and in at least one common cold coronavirus spike condition. CDR3 similarity was assessed by Levenshtein distance with the stringdist R package, and unrooted trees were built with ape in R 3.6.1. TCRdb took over this immuneACCESS table, retaining in-frame rearrangements with V and J assigned. Such tables are incomplete; in checked studies, under half of the missing clones stem from an unresolved V gene, and the remainder is unexplained. The V and J calls and the clone size are those of that table, but D and trimming were determined from the DNA. Across this sample there are around 60,000 clones, with about 80% seen only once. Jointly, the top ten make up around 1.2% of the sample.

In the ViraFEST assay, PBMC were stimulated with viral peptide pools, and TCR sequencing was then used to find antigen-specific CD4+ T cell clonotypes based on their expansion. After approximately 11 days of culture, CD4+ T cells were isolated with the EasySep CD4+ T cell isolation kit. Each participant got two doses of an mRNA SARS-CoV-2 vaccine, either BNT162b2 or mRNA-1273. Healthy vaccine recipients had no prior SARS-CoV-2 infection, confirmed by negative nucleocapsid antibodies before and after vaccination. Approximately 2.1 million PBMC per well were cultured in IMDM with 5% human AB serum, 9 to 10 IU/ml IL-2 and gentamicin, plus 10 ug/ml peptides. On days 3 and 7, half of the culture medium was replaced with fresh IL-2-containing medium. Unless otherwise noted, each peptide stimulation condition was cultured in triplicate wells. PBMC were separated from whole blood using Ficoll-Paque Plus gradient centrifugation and were then either cryopreserved at -140C or used fresh. Overlapping peptide pools spanned the spike proteins of SARS-CoV-2 and the common cold coronaviruses HCoV-NL63, HCoV-OC43 and HCoV-229E. The QIAamp micro DNA kit was used to extract genomic DNA from the cultured CD4+ T cells.

This sample was included in a study of vaccination effects on CD4 cells after COVID-19 (dated by TCRdb to the early 2020s). For the wider study: Post-vaccine samples across the study were collected a median of 72 days after the second dose, with a range of 14 to 241. In both COVID-19 convalescent patients and infection-naive vaccine recipients, the study compared SARS-CoV-2 spike-specific CD4+ TCR repertoires from before mRNA vaccination with those from after it. A total of 9 to 11 COVID-19 convalescent patients and a handful of SARS-CoV-2-naive healthy vaccine recipients were included in the full study. Cultures from other donors in the study were sequenced with the Oncomine TCR Beta short-read assay on an Illumina iSeq 100.

The paper as a whole reports these results and caveats: The study was limited by a small number of convalescent patients, and early post-infection timepoints were lacking. In healthy vaccine recipients, vaccine-induced clones were almost all SARS-CoV-2 mono-reactive, with only 1 of 255 cross-reactive with common cold coronaviruses. Clones induced by infection and clones induced by vaccination both contracted markedly at late timepoints after vaccination, which fits with T cell responses waning over time.

The receptor's source is a human donor who received a COVID-19 vaccine. The sample consisted of CD4+ T cells from PBMCs cultured with HCoV-229E spike peptides, taken after COVID-19 vaccination. Explained via the paper, the cell subset or site label denotes: HCoV-229E spike overlapping peptide pool stimulation. Recombination joined TRBV5-1 with TRBJ1-5; the central 7 bases match TRBD1. The DNA sequence reads TGCGCCAGCAGCTTGGACGTCGGGAGGGGGCCGGGTCAGCCCCAGCATTTT. It codes for CASSLDVGRGPGQPQHF.